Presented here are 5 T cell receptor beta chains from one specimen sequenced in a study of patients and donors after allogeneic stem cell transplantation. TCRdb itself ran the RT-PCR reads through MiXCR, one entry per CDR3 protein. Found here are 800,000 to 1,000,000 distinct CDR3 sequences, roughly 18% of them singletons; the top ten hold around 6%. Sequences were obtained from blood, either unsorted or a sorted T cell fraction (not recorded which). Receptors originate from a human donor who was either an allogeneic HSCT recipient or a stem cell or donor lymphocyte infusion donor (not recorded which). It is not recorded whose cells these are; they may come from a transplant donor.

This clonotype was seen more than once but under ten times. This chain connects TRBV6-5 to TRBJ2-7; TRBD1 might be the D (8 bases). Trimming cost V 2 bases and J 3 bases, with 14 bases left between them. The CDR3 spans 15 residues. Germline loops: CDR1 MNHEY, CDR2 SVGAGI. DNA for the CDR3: TGTGCCAGCAGTTACCTGACAGGGGAGGGCTACGAGCAGTACTTC. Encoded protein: CASSYLTGEGYEQYF.

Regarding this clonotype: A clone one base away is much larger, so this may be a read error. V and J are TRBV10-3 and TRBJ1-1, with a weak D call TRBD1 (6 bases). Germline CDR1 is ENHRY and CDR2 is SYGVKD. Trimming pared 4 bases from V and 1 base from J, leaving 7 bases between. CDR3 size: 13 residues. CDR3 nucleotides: TGTGCCATCAGTGGGACAGCGAACACTGAAGCTTTCTTT. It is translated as CAISGTANTEAFF.

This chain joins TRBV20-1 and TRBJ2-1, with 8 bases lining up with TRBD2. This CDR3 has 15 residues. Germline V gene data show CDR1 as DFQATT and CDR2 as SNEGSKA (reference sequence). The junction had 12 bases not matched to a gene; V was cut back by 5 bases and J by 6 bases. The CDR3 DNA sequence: TGCAGTGCTTGTAGTCTAGCGGGCTACCTCAATGAGCAGTTCTTC. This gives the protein CSACSLAGYLNEQFF.

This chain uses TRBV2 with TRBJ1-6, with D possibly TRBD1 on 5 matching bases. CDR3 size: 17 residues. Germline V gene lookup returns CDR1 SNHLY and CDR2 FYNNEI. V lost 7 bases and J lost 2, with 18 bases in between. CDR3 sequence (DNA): TGTGCCAGCACCATGGGGGGGGTGAGCCCCTATAATTCACCCCTCCACTTT. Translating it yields CASTMGGVSPYNSPLHF.

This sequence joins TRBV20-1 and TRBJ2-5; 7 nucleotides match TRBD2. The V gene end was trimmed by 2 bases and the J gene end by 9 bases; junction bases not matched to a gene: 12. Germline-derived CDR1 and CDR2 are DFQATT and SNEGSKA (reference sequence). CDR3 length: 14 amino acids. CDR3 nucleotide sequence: TGCAGTGCTAGACGGGAGGTTCTTTCCGGGGCCCAGTACTTC. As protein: CSARREVLSGAQYF.